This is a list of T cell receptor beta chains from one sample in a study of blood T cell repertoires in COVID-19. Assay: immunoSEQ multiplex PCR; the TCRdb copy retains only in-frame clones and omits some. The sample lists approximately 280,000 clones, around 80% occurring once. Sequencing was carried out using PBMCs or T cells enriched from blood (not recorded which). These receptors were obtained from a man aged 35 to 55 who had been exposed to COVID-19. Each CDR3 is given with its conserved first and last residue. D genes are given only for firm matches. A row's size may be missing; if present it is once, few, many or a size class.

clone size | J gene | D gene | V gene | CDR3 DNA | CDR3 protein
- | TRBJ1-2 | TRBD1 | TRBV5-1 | TGCGCCAGCAGCTTGGGGGGATTACAGGGGAGAGATGGCTACACCTTC | CASSLGGLQGRDGYTF
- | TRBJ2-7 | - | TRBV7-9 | TGTGCCAGCAGCTACAGGGACCGGGAGCAGTACTTC | CASSYRDREQYF
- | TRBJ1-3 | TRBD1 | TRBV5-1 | TGCGCCAGCGGACAGGGTTACGCTGGAAACACCATATATTTT | CASGQGYAGNTIYF
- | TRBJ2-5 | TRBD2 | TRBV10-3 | TGTGCCATCAGTGGCGGGGGACTGAGACAAGAGACCCAGTACTTC | CAISGGGLRQETQYF
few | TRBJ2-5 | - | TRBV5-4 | TGTGCCAGCAGCCCCTGGACAGTACAAGAGACCCAGTACTTC | CASSPWTVQETQYF
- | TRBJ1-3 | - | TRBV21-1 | TGTGCCAGCAGCATACACAGGGGAGCTGGAAACACCATATATTTT | CASSIHRGAGNTIYF
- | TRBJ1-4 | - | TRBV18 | TGTGCCAGCTCACCATATAGGGGAGGGAGTGAAAAACTGTTTTTT | CASSPYRGGSEKLFF
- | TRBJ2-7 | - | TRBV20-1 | TGCAGTGCTAGTACGGGTGGCCTCGAGCAGTACTTC | CSASTGGLEQYF
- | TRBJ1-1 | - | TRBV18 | TGTGCCAGCTCACCAGCAGGACAGGAAGCTTTCTTT | CASSPAGQEAFF
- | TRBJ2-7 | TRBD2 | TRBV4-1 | TGCGCCAGCAGCAATGAATTAGCGGGAGCCTACGAGCAGTACTTC | CASSNELAGAYEQYF
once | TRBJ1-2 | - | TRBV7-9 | TGTGCCAGCAGCCCTAGAGGCCGGTCCACCTACACCTTC | CASSPRGRSTYTF
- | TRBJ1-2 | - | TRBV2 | TGTGCCAGCAGTGAACTGGGAGCTTATGGCTACACCTTC | CASSELGAYGYTF
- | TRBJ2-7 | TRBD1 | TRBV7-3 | TGTGCCAGCAGCGGTGGGACAGGGGGCGAGCAGTACTTC | CASSGGTGGEQYF
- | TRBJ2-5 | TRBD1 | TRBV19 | TGTGCCAGTAGTATAGACAGGGGGCCGGAGACCCAGTACTTC | CASSIDRGPETQYF
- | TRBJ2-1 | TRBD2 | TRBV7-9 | TGTGCCAGCAGCGCCCTAGCGGGAGGGAATGGATATGAGCAGTTCTTC | CASSALAGGNGYEQFF
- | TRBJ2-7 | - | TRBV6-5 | TGTGCCAGCAGTTACAGCGAGCGCACTGAGCAGTACTTC | CASSYSERTEQYF
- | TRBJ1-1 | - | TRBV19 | TGTGCCAGTAGTAGAACATGGAACACTGAAGCTTTCTTT | CASSRTWNTEAFF
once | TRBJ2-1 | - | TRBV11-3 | TGTGCCAGCAGCTCGACAGGTTCGAAGGACACCTACAATGAGCAGTTCTTC | CASSSTGSKDTYNEQFF
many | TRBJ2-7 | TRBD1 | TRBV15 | TGTGCCACCAGCAGAGGTACAGGGGGCGCGCAGTACTTC | CATSRGTGGAQYF
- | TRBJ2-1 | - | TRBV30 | TGTGCCTGGAGCCCCGGGACACTGAATGAGCAGTTCTTC | CAWSPGTLNEQFF
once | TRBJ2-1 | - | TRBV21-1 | TGTGCCAGCAGCACGGACGGTCCGAGGACTAGCGTTCTCAATGAGCAGTTCTTC | CASSTDGPRTSVLNEQFF
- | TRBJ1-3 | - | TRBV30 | TGTGCCTGGAGTCCGGGACATTCCTCTGGAAACACCATATATTTT | CAWSPGHSSGNTIYF
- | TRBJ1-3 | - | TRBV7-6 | TGTGCCAGCAGCCCGACAGGAGACCTAAACACCATATATTTT | CASSPTGDLNTIYF
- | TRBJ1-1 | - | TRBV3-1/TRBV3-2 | TGTGCCAGCAGCCAGACAAAAAACACTGAAGCTTTCTTT | CASSQTKNTEAFF
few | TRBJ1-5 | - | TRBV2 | TGTGCCAGCAGTGAATTTCGGGGGGTGGGCAATCAGCCCCAGCATTTT | CASSEFRGVGNQPQHF
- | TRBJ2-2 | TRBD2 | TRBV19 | TGTGCCAGTAGTGTTTATCGGAGTAGGTCGGGAGGGACCGGGGAGCTGTTTTTT | CASSVYRSRSGGTGELFF
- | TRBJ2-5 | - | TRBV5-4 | TGTGCCAGCAGCTTGGGAGGTTTAAACCAAGAGACCCAGTACTTC | CASSLGGLNQETQYF
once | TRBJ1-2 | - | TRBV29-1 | TGCAGCGTTTGGCAGGGAGGCTACACCTTC | CSVWQGGYTF
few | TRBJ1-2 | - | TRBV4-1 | TGCGCCAGCAGCCAAGTCGCGCGTCTTCTTAACTATGGCTACACCTTC | CASSQVARLLNYGYTF
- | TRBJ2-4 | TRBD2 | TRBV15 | TGTGCCACCAGCAGAGATGTTAGCGGGAGCGGGGCCAAAAACATTCAGTACTTC | CATSRDVSGSGAKNIQYF
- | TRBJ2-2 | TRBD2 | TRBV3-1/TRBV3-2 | TGTGCCAGCAGCGATACTAGCGGGAGGGGAGCGGGGGAGCTGTTTTTT | CASSDTSGRGAGELFF
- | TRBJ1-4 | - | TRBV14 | TGTGCCAGCAGCCAAGTTAGGGGGGGCGGTGAAAAACTGTTTTTT | CASSQVRGGGEKLFF
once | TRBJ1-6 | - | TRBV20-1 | TGCAGTGCTAGTATGGGGCCCTATAATTCACCCCTCCACTTT | CSASMGPYNSPLHF
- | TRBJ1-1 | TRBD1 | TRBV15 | TGTGCCACCGGGCAGGGGGCTTTAATGAACACTGAAGCTTTCTTT | CATGQGALMNTEAFF
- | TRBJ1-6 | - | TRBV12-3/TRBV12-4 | TGTGCCAGCAGTAGGGGGATTTCGGCACCCCTCCACTTT | CASSRGISAPLHF
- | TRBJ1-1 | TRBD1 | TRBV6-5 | TGTGCCAGCAGTCAGGGGGTACTGAACACTGAAGCTTTCTTT | CASSQGVLNTEAFF
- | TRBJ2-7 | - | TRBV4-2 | TGTGCCAGCAGCCGGGACTTTACTAGCCGCGCTATGGAGCAGTACTTC | CASSRDFTSRAMEQYF
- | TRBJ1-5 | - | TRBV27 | TGTGCCAGCAGTTCCACCTCCGAGGGGGGGCGGGGCAATCAGCCCCAGCATTTT | CASSSTSEGGRGNQPQHF
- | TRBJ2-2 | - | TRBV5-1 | TGCGCCAGCAGCTTAGAGGCCGGGAGCACGAACACCGGGGAGCTGTTTTTT | CASSLEAGSTNTGELFF
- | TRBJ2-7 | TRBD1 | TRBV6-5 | TGTGCCAGCGGACAGGGTCCCTATTACGAGCAGTACTTC | CASGQGPYYEQYF
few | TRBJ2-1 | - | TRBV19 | TGTGCCACCAGGGAGGCAGGGTCCTACAATGAGCAGTTCTTC | CATREAGSYNEQFF
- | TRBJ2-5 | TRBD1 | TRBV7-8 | TGTGCCAGCTCCCCGGGACAGGGGGGAGAGACCCAGTACTTC | CASSPGQGGETQYF
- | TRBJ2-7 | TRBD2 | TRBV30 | TGTGCCTGGGGCTTCCCACGGGGGGGTAGGTCTCAGCAGTACTTC | CAWGFPRGGRSQQYF
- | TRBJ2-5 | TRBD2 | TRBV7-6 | TGTGCCAGCAGCTTTAATAGCGGGAGGAAAGAGACCCAGTACTTC | CASSFNSGRKETQYF
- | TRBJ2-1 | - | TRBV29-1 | TGCAGCGTTGAACGTTGGGGCCATGAGCAGTTCTTC | CSVERWGHEQFF
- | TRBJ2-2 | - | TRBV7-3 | TGTGCCAGCAGCTTACAGGGTGGTCCCGGGGAGCTGTTTTTT | CASSLQGGPGELFF
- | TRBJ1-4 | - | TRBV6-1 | TGTGCCAGCAGTGAAGCAGTCGGGAGGCTAACCGCTAATGAAAAACTGTTTTTT | CASSEAVGRLTANEKLFF
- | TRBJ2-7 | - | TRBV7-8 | TGTGCCAGCAGCGCGGGCCCCTACGAGCAGTACTTC | CASSAGPYEQYF
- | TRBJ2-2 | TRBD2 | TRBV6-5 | TGTGCCAGCAACCGACTAGCGGGAGAGCCCGGGGAGCTGTTTTTT | CASNRLAGEPGELFF
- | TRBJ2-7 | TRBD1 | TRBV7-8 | TGTGCCAGCAGCCGGAGAGCCGGGACAGTAGGCTACGAGCAGTACTTC | CASSRRAGTVGYEQYF